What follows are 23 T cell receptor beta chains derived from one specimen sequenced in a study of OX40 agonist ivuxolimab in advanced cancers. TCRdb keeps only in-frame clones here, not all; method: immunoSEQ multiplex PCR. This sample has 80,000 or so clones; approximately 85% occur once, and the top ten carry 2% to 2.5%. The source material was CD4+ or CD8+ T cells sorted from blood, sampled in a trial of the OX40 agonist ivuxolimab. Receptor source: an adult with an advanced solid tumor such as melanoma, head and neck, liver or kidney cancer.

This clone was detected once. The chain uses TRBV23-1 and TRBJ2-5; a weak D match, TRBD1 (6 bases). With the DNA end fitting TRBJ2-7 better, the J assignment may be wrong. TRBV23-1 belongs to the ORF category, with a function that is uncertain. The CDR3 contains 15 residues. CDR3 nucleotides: TGCGCCAGCAGTCAATCTAGGGGGAGCTCCTACGAGCAGTACTTC. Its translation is CASSQSRGSSYEQYF.

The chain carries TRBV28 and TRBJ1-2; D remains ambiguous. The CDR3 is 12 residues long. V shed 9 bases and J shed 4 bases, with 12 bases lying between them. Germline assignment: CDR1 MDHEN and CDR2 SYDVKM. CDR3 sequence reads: CASLRATYGYTF. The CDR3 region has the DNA TGTGCCAGTCTACGCGCTACCTATGGCTACACCTTC.

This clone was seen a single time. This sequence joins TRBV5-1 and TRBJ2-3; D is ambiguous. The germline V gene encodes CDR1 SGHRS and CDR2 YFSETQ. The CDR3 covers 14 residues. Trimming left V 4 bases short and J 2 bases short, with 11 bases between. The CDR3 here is CASSLGSYTDTQYF. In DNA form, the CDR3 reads TGCGCCAGCAGCCTAGGTTCATACACAGATACGCAGTATTTT.

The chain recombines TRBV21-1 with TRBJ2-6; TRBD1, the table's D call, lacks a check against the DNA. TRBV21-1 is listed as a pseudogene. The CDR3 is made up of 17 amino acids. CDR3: CASSLGDSSPGANVLTF. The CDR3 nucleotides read TGTGCCAGCAGCTTGGGCGACAGCTCTCCGGGGGCCAACGTCCTGACTTTC.

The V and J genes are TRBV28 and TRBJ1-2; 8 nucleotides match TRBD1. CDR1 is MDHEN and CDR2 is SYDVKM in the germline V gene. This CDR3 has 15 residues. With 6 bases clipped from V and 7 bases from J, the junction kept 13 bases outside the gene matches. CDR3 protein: CASSDRGARIVGYTF. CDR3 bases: TGTGCCAGCAGCGACAGGGGCGCTAGAATCGTTGGCTACACCTTC.

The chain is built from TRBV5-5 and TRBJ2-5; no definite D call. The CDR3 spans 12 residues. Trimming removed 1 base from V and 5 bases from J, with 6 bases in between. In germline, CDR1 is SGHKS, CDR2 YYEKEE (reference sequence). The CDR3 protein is CASSLRWETQYF. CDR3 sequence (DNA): TGTGCCAGCAGCTTGAGGTGGGAGACCCAGTACTTC. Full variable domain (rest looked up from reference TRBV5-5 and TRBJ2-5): DAGVTQSPTHLIKTRGQQVTLRCSPISGHKSVSWYQQVLGQGPQFIFQYYEKEERGRGNFPDRFSARQFPNYSSELNVNALLLGDSALYLCASSLRWETQYFGPGTRLLVL.

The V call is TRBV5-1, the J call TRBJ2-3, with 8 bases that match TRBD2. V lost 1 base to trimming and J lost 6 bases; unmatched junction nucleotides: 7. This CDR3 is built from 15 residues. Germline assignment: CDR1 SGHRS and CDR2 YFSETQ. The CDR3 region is CASSLNSRGVDTQYF. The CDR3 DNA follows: TGCGCCAGCAGCTTGAATTCGCGGGGGGTGGATACGCAGTATTTT.

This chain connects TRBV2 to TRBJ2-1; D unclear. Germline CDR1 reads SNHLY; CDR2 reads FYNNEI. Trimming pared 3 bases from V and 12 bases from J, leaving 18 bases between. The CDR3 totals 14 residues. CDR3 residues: CASSDSPPLLAQFF. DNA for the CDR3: TGTGCCAGCAGTGACTCACCCCCCCTCTTGGCGCAGTTCTTC.

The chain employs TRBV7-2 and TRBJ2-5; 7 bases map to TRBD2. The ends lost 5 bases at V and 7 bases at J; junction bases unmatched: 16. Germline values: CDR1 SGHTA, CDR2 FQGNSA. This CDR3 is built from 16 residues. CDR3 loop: CASSPELAVRTGTQYF. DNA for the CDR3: TGTGCCAGCAGCCCTGAGCTAGCGGTCCGGACTGGGACCCAGTACTTC.

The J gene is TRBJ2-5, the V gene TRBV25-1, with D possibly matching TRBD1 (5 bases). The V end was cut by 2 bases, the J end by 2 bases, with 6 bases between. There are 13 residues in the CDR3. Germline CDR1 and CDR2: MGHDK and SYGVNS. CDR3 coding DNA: TGTGCCAGCAGTGAAGGGGCTCAAGAGACCCAGTACTTC. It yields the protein CASSEGAQETQYF.

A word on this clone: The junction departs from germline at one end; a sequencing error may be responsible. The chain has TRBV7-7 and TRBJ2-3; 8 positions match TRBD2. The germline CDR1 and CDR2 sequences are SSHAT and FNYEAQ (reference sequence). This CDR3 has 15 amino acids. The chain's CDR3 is CASSPAAGVADTQYF. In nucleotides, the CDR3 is TGTGCTAGCAGCCCAGCAGCGGGGGTGGCAGATACGCAGTATTTT. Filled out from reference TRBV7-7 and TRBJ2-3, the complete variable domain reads GAGVSQSPRYKVTKRGQDVTLRCDPISSHATLYWYQQALGQGPEFLTYFNYEAQPDKSGLPSDRFSAERPEGSISTLTIQRTEQRDSAMYRCASSPAAGVADTQYFGPGTRLTVL.

CDR3 coding DNA: TGTGCCAGCAGCCTAGGCCAGGGAGATACGCAGTATTTT. As protein: CASSLGQGDTQYF. This sequence joins TRBV9 and TRBJ2-3, with D perhaps TRBD1 (5 bases). From germline, CDR1 is SGDLS and CDR2 YYNGEE. The CDR3 length is 13 residues. Trimming shortened V by 4 bases and J by 5 bases, and 11 bases separated the two germline ends.

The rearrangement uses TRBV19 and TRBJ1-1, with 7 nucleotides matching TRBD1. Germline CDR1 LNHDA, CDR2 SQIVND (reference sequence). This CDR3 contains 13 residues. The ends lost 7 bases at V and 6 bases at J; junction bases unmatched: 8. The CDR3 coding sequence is TGTGCCAGTATCCCCGGGCAGGGGGCTGAAGCTTTCTTT. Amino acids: CASIPGQGAEAFF.

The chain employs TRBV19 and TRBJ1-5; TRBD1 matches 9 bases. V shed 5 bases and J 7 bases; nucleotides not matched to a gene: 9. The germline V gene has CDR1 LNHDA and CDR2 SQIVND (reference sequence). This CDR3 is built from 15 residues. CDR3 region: CASSYRQGEGQPQHF. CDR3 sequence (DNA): TGTGCCAGTAGTTACCGACAGGGGGAAGGGCAGCCCCAGCATTTT. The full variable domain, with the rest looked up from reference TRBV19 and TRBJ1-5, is DGGITQSPKYLFRKEGQNVTLSCEQNLNHDAMYWYRQDPGQGLRLIYYSQIVNDFQKGDIAEGYSVSREKKESFPLTVTSAQKNPTAFYLCASSYRQGEGQPQHFGDGTRLSIL.

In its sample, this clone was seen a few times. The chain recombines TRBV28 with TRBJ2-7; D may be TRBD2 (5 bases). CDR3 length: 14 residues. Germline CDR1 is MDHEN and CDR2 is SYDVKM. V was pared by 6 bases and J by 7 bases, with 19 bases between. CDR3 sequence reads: CASSHRAIPGEQYF. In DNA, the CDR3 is TGTGCCAGCAGCCACCGAGCGATCCCGGGGGAGCAGTACTTC.

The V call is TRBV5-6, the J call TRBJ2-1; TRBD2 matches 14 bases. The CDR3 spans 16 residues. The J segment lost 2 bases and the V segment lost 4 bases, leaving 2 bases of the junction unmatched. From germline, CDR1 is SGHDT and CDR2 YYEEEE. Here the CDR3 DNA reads TGTGCCAGCAGCCTGGGACTAGCGGGGGCCTACAATGAGCAGTTCTTC. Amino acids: CASSLGLAGAYNEQFF.

In nucleotides, the CDR3 is TGCGCCAGCAGCCAATTGAACAGCTATAATTCACCCCTCCACTTT. Residues: CASSQLNSYNSPLHF. The chain couples TRBV4-1 to TRBJ1-6; D remains ambiguous. Trimming stripped 2 bases from V and 3 bases from J, with 8 bases between. This CDR3 is built from 15 residues. CDR1 is MGHRA, CDR2 YSYEKL, per germline.

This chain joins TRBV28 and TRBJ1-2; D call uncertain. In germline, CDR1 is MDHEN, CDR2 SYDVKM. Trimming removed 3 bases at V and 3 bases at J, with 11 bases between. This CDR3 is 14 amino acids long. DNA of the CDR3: TGTGCCAGCAGTTTGGGCCATCAGGACTATGGCTACACCTTC. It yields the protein CASSLGHQDYGYTF.

The CDR3, as DNA: TGTGCCTGGATCCGGGACATCTCCTACAATGAGCAGTTCTTC. Amino acids: CAWIRDISYNEQFF. The chain joins TRBV30 to TRBJ2-1, with D possibly matching TRBD1 (6 bases). The ends were cut back, 4 bases at V and 0 bases at J, with 10 bases in the middle. The length of the CDR3 is 14 residues. Germline V gives CDR1 GTSNPN, CDR2 SVGIG (reference sequence).

The CDR3 region has the DNA TGTGCCATCAGTGAGTCGGCGGCTAACTATGGCTACACCTTC. Amino acids: CAISESAANYGYTF. The V call is TRBV10-3, the J call TRBJ1-2; D remains ambiguous. Trimming removed 0 bases at V and 0 bases at J, with 5 bases between. The CDR3 is made up of 14 amino acids. Germline assignment: CDR1 ENHRY and CDR2 SYGVKD.

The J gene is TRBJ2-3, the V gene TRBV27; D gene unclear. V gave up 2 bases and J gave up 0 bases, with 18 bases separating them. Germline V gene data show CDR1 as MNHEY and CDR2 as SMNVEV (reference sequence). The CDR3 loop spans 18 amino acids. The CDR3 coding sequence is TGTGCCAGCAGTTTAAACCCGCCAGGTGGCCTAAGCACAGATACGCAGTATTTT. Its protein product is CASSLNPPGGLSTDTQYF.

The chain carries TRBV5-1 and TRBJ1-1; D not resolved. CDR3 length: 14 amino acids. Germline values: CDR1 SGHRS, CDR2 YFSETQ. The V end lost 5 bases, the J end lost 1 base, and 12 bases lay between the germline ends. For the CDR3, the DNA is TGCGCCAGCAGTGAGTTACAGACGAACACTGAAGCTTTCTTT. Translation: CASSELQTNTEAFF.

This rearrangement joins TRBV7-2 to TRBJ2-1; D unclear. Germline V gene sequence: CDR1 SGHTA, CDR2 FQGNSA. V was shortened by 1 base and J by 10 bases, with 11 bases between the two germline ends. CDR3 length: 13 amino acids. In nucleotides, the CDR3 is TGTGCCAGCAGCTTAGGCCTTAGCCGGGAGCAGTTCTTC. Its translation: CASSLGLSREQFF.